This is a list of T cell receptor beta chains from one sample in a study of graft-versus-host responses after intestinal transplantation. TCRdb's table, derived via immunoSEQ multiplex PCR, lists solely in-frame clones and lacks some. This table holds some 16,000 clones, over 70% found once. The material was PBMCs, obtained roughly 110 days after intestinal transplant. These receptors came from a human patient who received an intestinal transplant, so some T cells may come from the graft donor. CDR3s leave out the opening cysteine and the closing phenylalanine or tryptophan.

cdr3_aa,v_call
ASSPGGDAEQF,TRBV9
ASSPTWGTGEGTYGYT,TRBV9
AWSVLLSYEQY,TRBV30
ASSSGLGKLRQY,TRBV7-9
ASSIVVGELF,TRBV19
ATSRDGRLNTEAF,TRBV15
ASSSVSGGNTEAF,TRBV6-5
ASSSTGAEQY,TRBV7-9
ASSQDRGTNYNEQF,TRBV4-1
ASTQLGRGPAYNEQF,TRBV2
ASSLDSYNEQF,TRBV7-3
ASSQELAGTSYEQY,TRBV4-1
ASSFPGHPDNEQF,TRBV5-6
ASRSLGNQPQH,TRBV19
ASSPEGTDTQY,TRBV18
ASSSPGGRQTQY,TRBV5-1
ASRATTGAEAF,TRBV7-8
ATSRGPGTDTQY,TRBV15
ASSIPQSGRETQY,TRBV19
ASSLVQWNEQF,TRBV5-1
ASSLSSRGQPQH,TRBV27
ASSVGQVNYGYT,TRBV9
ASSQEPGTDTQY,TRBV4-2
ASSLEVSFGARDYEQY,TRBV5-5
ATSNRFENEQF,TRBV15
ASRGQPLSNQPQH,TRBV2
ASRSDSYEQY,TRBV6-5
ASSLFVGRGRNTEAF,TRBV7-2
ASSAGLAPTDTQY,TRBV6-4
ASSLWDLTDTQY,TRBV5-6
ATSRVGVIQETQY,TRBV15
ASSRGWGTDSYGYT,TRBV4-1
ASSDDGSNKF,TRBV2
ASSLGGVGEQY,TRBV5-6
ASSLKGYEQY,TRBV28
ASSPPRDFNEQF,TRBV7-9
ASSLNPGDTGELF,TRBV5-6
ASSPRTGKGSSGLNTEAF,TRBV7-4
ASSDRGEVTEAF,TRBV6-1
AISEGLGGYEQY,TRBV10-3
AWSVARGDGYT,TRBV30